Below, 20 T cell receptor beta chains from the same sample are listed, as sequenced in a study of T cells in Graves' hyperthyroidism and ophthalmopathy (dated by TCRdb to about 2019). Libraries were built with multiplex PCR. These reads were obtained on an Illumina HiSeq 2000. Amplification of TCR beta CDR3 regions was carried out from RNA transcripts. The TCR CDR3 was subjected to a first round of RT-PCR using the HTBI primer set and the Qiagen OneStep RT-PCR kit. The raw public data were reprocessed by TCRdb itself: fastp quality trimming at Q25, MiXCR clonotype calling, in-frame beta chains only. Rows with a matching CDR3 protein are joined into one entry that keeps the most common DNA and genes. The sample data list about half a million distinct CDR3 sequences, and roughly 20% of these were observed just once. Clones ranked in the top ten supply roughly 29% of the sample. Sequenced sample: blood. These TCRs come from a man younger than 35 with Graves' hyperthyroidism.

V usage is TRBV4-2 and J usage is TRBJ1-1; the match to TRBD1 covers 12 bases. CDR3 size: 15 residues. Germline lookup yields CDR1 LGHNA and CDR2 YNFKEQ. With V trimmed by 5 bases and J by 6 bases, 7 bases remained unmatched. The CDR3 loop reads CASSSPGQGAPEAFF. CDR3 sequence (DNA): TGTGCCAGCAGCTCCCCGGGACAGGGGGCACCTGAAGCTTTCTTT.

This clonotype was seen many times. This rearrangement joins TRBV11-1 to TRBJ1-2; D is ambiguous. Deletions cut 2 bases from V and 3 bases from J, with 16 bases between. Germline values: CDR1 SGHAT, CDR2 FQDESV (reference sequence). This CDR3 is built from 16 residues. The CDR3 reads CASSLSRRGLDYGYTF. CDR3 in DNA: TGTGCCAGCAGCTTATCCCGGCGGGGTTTGGACTATGGCTACACCTTC.

The gene calls are TRBV28 and TRBJ2-3, with TRBD2 matching over 12 bases. J was trimmed by 4 bases and V by 7 bases; bases with no gene match: 6. Germline lookup yields CDR1 MDHEN and CDR2 SYDVKM. CDR3 length equals 15 residues. CDR3 coding DNA: TGTGCCAGCACCAGACTAGCGGGAGACGCAGATACGCAGTATTTT. It translates to CASTRLAGDADTQYF.

The chain links TRBV2 to TRBJ1-1; 7 bases map to TRBD1. J lost 3 bases, V lost 5 bases, and 6 bases had no gene match. This CDR3 region has 14 residues. Per germline, CDR1 SNHLY and CDR2 FYNNEI. CDR3 nucleotides: TGTGCCAGCAGTTTTCCCAGGGGGGACACTGAAGCTTTCTTT. Translating gives CASSFPRGDTEAFF.

This clonotype appeared a few times. This chain connects TRBV3-1 to TRBJ1-1; D perhaps matches TRBD1 (5 bases). The V and J ends lost 2 bases and 4 bases respectively, with 8 bases between them. The CDR3 totals 13 residues. Per the germline V gene, CDR1 is LGHDT and CDR2 is YNNKEL (reference sequence). The CDR3 sequence: CASSQTQGTEAFF. The CDR3 region has the DNA TGTGCCAGCAGCCAAACCCAGGGCACTGAAGCTTTCTTT.

The sample holds many counts of this clonotype. The J gene is TRBJ1-2, the V gene TRBV2; 12 bases fit TRBD1. Germline CDR1 reads SNHLY; CDR2 reads FYNNEI. The CDR3 runs 16 residues. V lost 2 bases to trimming and J lost 7 bases; unmatched junction nucleotides: 8. The CDR3 DNA sequence: TGTGCCAGCAGTGAAATAATGGGACAGGGGGCTGGTGGCTACACCTTC. Translating it yields CASSEIMGQGAGGYTF.

The table lists this clonotype with many counts. The chain carries TRBV30 and TRBJ2-7, with D perhaps TRBD1 (5 bases). Germline CDR1 and CDR2: GTSNPN and SVGIG (reference sequence). Trimming shortened V by 2 bases and J by 4 bases, and 12 bases separated the two germline ends. This CDR3 region has 13 residues. The CDR3 DNA sequence: TGTGCCTGGAGTCAGGGAACCGTTTACGAGCAGTACTTC. It yields the protein CAWSQGTVYEQYF.

The chain recombines TRBV29-1 with TRBJ2-7, with D unclear. This CDR3 is built from 13 residues. V was pared by 4 bases and J by 0 bases, with 10 bases between. From germline, CDR1 is SQVTM and CDR2 ANQGSEA. CDR3 sequence: CSVVPFASYEQYF. The DNA of the CDR3 is TGCAGCGTTGTACCCTTTGCCTCCTACGAGCAGTACTTC.

This clonotype has ten or more counts. The genes are TRBV20-1 and TRBJ2-5; perhaps TRBD1 as D (7 bases). V was trimmed by 0 bases and J by 5 bases, leaving 16 bases between them. The CDR3 runs to 15 residues. Germline CDR1 is DFQATT and CDR2 is SNEGSKA (reference sequence). CDR3 bases: TGCAGTGCTAGAGACCCAGGGGGGATCGGGGAGACCCAGTACTTC. Encoded protein: CSARDPGGIGETQYF.

This clonotype was detected many times. This sequence joins TRBV19 and TRBJ2-7; no reliable D call. From germline, CDR1 is LNHDA and CDR2 SQIVND (reference sequence). V dropped 5 bases and J dropped 1 base, with 15 bases sitting between them. This CDR3 comprises 15 residues. The CDR3 DNA follows: TGTGCCAGTAGTTCCGAGCATGCAGGTTCCTACGAGCAGTACTTC. Its translation is CASSSEHAGSYEQYF.

Regarding this clonotype: At one end, the junction sequence differs from germline, possibly due to a read error. The V gene is TRBV27, the J gene TRBJ2-7; either TRBD1 or TRBD2 may fit D (5 bases each). The germline gives CDR1 MNHEY, CDR2 SMNVEV (reference sequence). This CDR3 spans 15 amino acids. The CDR3 loop reads CASSLSGTGLYDQYF. Here the CDR3 DNA reads TGTGCCAGCAGTTTATCGGGGACGGGGCTCTACGATCAGTACTTC.

Worth noting for this clonotype: A read error may be the cause here, since a much bigger clone is one base away. The chain joins TRBV11-2 to TRBJ1-1, with D tentatively TRBD1 (5 bases). V gave up 6 bases and J gave up 11 bases, with 16 bases separating them. Germline V lookup: CDR1 SGHAT, CDR2 FQNNGV. CDR3 length: 12 residues. The CDR3 nucleotides are TGTGCCAGCAGGGGACTTCGAGAGGCGGCTTTCTTT. Protein product: CASRGLREAAFF.

The gene calls are TRBV19 and TRBJ2-7; D ambiguous. The V gene's germline CDR1 is LNHDA and CDR2 SQIVND (reference sequence). Deletions cut 2 bases from V and 1 base from J, with 9 bases between. The CDR3 consists of 14 residues. The CDR3 protein is CASSITASSYEQYF. Written as DNA, the CDR3 is TGTGCCAGTAGTATAACGGCATCATCCTACGAGCAGTACTTC.

Ten or more counts support this clonotype. V gene TRBV9 combines with J gene TRBJ1-1; perhaps TRBD1 as D (5 bases). There are 15 residues in the CDR3. Germline V lookup: CDR1 SGDLS, CDR2 YYNGEE. Trimming took off 0 bases at V and 1 base at J, with 10 bases between the two ends. CDR3 sequence: CASSVGQGPNTEAFF. CDR3 in DNA: TGTGCCAGCAGCGTAGGGCAGGGACCGAACACTGAAGCTTTCTTT.

There are a few counts of this clonotype. This chain joins TRBV5-6 and TRBJ2-7; 9 bases match TRBD1. The trim removed 4 bases at V and 3 bases at J, leaving 11 bases unmatched. The CDR3 contains 16 residues. CDR1 is SGHDT and CDR2 is YYEEEE in the germline V gene. CDR3 bases: TGTGCCAGCAGCCAGATGGGACAGGGAAGATACTACGAGCAGTACTTC. This codes for CASSQMGQGRYYEQYF.

As concerns this clonotype: The missing conserved phenylalanine or tryptophan at the end of this CDR3 makes a read error likely. The CDR3 here is CATSDSRGSNTEAFL. The CDR3 DNA sequence: TGTGCCACCAGTGATTCCAGGGGGAGCAACACTGAAGCTTTCTTG. The V call is TRBV24-1, the J call TRBJ1-1; 7 bases match TRBD1. Germline CDR1 reads KGHDR; CDR2 reads SFDVKD. J gave up 2 bases and V 2 bases, and 4 bases lay outside the gene matches. The CDR3 totals 15 residues.

This clonotype has ten or more counts. The chain couples TRBV27 to TRBJ1-2; D perhaps matches TRBD1 (5 bases). This CDR3 spans 13 amino acids. Germline V gene data show CDR1 as MNHEY and CDR2 as SMNVEV (reference sequence). V was shortened by 2 bases and J by 7 bases, with 11 bases between the two germline ends. The CDR3 DNA reads TGTGCCAGCAGTTTAGCAGGGACGGCTGGCTACACCTTC. It yields the protein CASSLAGTAGYTF.

At least ten counts were recorded for this clonotype. The V call is TRBV6-1, the J call TRBJ2-7; 9 positions match TRBD1. V trimming: 7 bases; J trimming: 1 base; junction bases outside the gene matches: 5. Germline V CDR1 and CDR2: MNHNS, SASEGT. CDR3 length equals 14 residues. The CDR3 reads CASTPGTGSYEQYF. In DNA form, the CDR3 reads TGTGCCAGCACTCCCGGGACAGGGTCCTACGAGCAGTACTTC.

Many counts were recorded for this clonotype. The rearrangement uses TRBV6-2 or TRBV6-3 and TRBJ2-2; D perhaps matches TRBD2 (6 bases). V lost 0 bases to trimming and J lost 7 bases, with 15 bases between them. Germline lookup yields CDR1 MNHEY and CDR2 SVGEGT. The CDR3 spans 16 residues. CDR3 sequence reads: CASSYSLGEGGGELFF. CDR3 nucleotide sequence: TGTGCCAGCAGTTACTCTCTGGGAGAGGGAGGCGGGGAGCTGTTTTTT.

This clonotype was detected a few times. V and J are TRBV11-2 and TRBJ2-6, with D perhaps matching TRBD2 (6 bases). CDR1 SGHAT and CDR2 FQNNGV come from the germline V gene. The CDR3 covers 18 residues. V gave up 7 bases and J gave up 0 bases, with 19 bases separating them. Here the CDR3 reads CASTHRGLGNSGANVLTF. The DNA of the CDR3 is TGTGCCAGCACTCATCGGGGGTTAGGGAACTCTGGGGCCAACGTCCTGACTTTC.